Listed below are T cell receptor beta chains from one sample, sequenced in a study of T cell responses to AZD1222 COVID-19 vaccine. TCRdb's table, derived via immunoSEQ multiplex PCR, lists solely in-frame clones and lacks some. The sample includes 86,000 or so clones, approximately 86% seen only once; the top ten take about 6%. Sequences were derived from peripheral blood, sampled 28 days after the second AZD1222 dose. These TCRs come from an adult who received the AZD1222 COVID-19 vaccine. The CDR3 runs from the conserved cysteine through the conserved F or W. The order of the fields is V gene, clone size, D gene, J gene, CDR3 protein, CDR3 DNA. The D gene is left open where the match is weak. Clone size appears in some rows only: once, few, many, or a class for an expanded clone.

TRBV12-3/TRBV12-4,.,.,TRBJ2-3,CASSLMVPDTQYF,TGTGCCAGCAGTTTAATGGTCCCAGATACGCAGTATTTT
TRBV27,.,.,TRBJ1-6,CASSLKGRLGDSSYNSPLHF,TGTGCCAGCAGTTTAAAGGGGCGGCTAGGAGATAGCTCCTATAATTCACCCCTCCACTTT
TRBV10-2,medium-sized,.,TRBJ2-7,CASLLERGRDHYEQYF,TGCGCCAGCTTACTAGAGAGGGGCCGAGATCACTACGAGCAGTACTTC
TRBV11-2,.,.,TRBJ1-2,CASSGSANYGYTF,TGTGCCAGCAGTGGATCCGCTAACTATGGCTACACCTTC
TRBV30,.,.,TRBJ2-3,CAVRLSSDTQYF,TGTGCCGTAAGACTTTCCTCGGATACGCAGTATTTT
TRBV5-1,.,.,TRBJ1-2,CASSPGGVYGYTF,TGCGCCAGCAGCCCCGGGGGAGTCTATGGCTACACCTTC
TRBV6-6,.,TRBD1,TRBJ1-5,CASSRETGYYSNQPQHF,TGTGCCAGCAGTCGTGAGACAGGGTACTATAGCAATCAGCCCCAGCATTTT
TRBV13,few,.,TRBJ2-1,CASSLRTGWGGEQFF,TGTGCCAGCAGCCTCAGGACGGGGTGGGGAGGTGAGCAGTTCTTC
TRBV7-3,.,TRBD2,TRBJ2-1,CASSELAGLYNEQFF,TGTGCCAGCAGCGAGCTAGCGGGACTTTACAATGAGCAGTTCTTC
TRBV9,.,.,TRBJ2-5,CASSVGYQETQYF,TGTGCCAGCAGCGTAGGGTACCAAGAGACCCAGTACTTC
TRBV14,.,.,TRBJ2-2,CASSQVLAMNTGELFF,TGTGCCAGCAGCCAAGTGTTAGCGATGAACACCGGGGAGCTGTTTTTT
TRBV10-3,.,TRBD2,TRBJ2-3,CAISEGTSSDTDTQYF,TGTGCCATCAGTGAAGGGACTAGCTCTGACACAGATACGCAGTATTTT
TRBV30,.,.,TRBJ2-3,CAWSGAPTQYF,TGTGCCTGGAGCGGGGCTCCAACGCAGTATTTT
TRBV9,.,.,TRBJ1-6,CASSVAPGAISPLHF,TGTGCCAGCAGCGTAGCCCCAGGGGCTATTTCACCCCTCCACTTT
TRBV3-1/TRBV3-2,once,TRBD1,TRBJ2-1,CASSPMDRGYYNEQFF,TGTGCCAGCAGCCCTATGGACAGGGGATATTACAATGAGCAGTTCTTC
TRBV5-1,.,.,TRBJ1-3,CASSSESPGNTIYF,TGCGCCAGCAGCTCTGAGAGCCCCGGAAACACCATATATTTT
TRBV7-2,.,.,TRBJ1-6,CASSPYAAYNSPLHF,TGTGCCAGCAGCCCTTACGCGGCCTATAATTCACCCCTCCACTTT
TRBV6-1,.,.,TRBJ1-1,CASSEAKGREAFF,TGTGCCAGCAGTGAAGCTAAGGGCAGAGAAGCTTTCTTT
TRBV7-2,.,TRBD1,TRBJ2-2,CASSVQGVNGELFF,TGTGCCAGCAGCGTTCAGGGGGTCAACGGGGAGCTGTTTTTT
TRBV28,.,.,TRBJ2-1,CASSLSAGQYNEQFF,TGTGCCAGCAGTTTATCTGCCGGACAGTACAATGAGCAGTTCTTC
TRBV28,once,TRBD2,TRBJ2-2,CASGSAGEGTGELFF,TGTGCCAGCGGGTCGGCGGGAGAAGGCACCGGGGAGCTGTTTTTT
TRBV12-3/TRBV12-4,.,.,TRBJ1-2,CASSPQRNYGYTF,TGTGCCAGCAGCCCACAGAGAAACTATGGCTACACCTTC
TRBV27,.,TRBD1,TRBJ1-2,CASSKTGANYGYTF,TGTGCCAGCAGCAAGACAGGGGCGAACTATGGCTACACCTTC
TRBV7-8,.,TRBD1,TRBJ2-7,CASREGGQSYEQYF,TGTGCCAGCAGGGAAGGGGGACAGTCCTACGAGCAGTACTTC